This T cell receptor (beta chain) was documented in a study of blood T cell repertoires in COVID-19. About the research overall: The samples span acute and convalescent COVID-19 from the United States, Italy and Spain. T cells, B-cell-depleted T cells, or PBMCs provided the cDNA or gDNA that served as material.

Original processing methods: The assay estimated nucleated cells by amplifying reference gene primers. Profiled with immunoSEQ multiplex PCR; TCRdb holds only in-frame clones, not every one. That table gives V, J and clone size, and the DNA gave D and trimming. Of 86,000 or so clones in the sample, 90% to 95% were seen once. The ends were cut back, 1 base at V and 8 bases at J, with 12 bases in the middle. The V gene's germline CDR1 is SGHTA and CDR2 FQGNSA. There are 14 residues in the CDR3. The sequencing sample was made of peripheral blood. This sequence was found in a woman between 45 and 60 years old in a cohort sampled during active COVID-19. The V gene is TRBV7-2, the J gene TRBJ2-1; TRBD1 might be the D (5 bases). CDR3 DNA: TGTGCCAGCAGCTTAGGGGGTGCAGGGTATGAGCAGTTCTTC. Its protein is CASSLGGAGYEQFF.